These 15 T cell receptor beta chains were sequenced from one sample in a study of T cell repertoires in cytomegalovirus infection. TCRdb reprocessed the reads with MiXCR, giving one entry per CDR3 protein. The profile covers 500,000 to 600,000 distinct CDR3 sequences, with approximately 15% appearing a single time and roughly 25% taken by the ten largest. Sample: CD8+ T cells from PBMCs. These receptors all come from a human donor in good health (CMV status not recorded). Some clones in this sample may be carry-over from other donors' samples.

This clonotype was recorded a few times. The V and J genes are TRBV29-1 and TRBJ2-5; 14 nucleotides line up with TRBD2. This CDR3 region has 16 residues. The germline V gene encodes CDR1 SQVTM and CDR2 ANQGSEA. The V gene end was trimmed by 1 base and the J gene end by 0 bases; junction bases not matched to a gene: 1. The CDR3 DNA follows: TGCAGCGTTGAAGGGACTAGCGGGGGGTACCAAGAGACCCAGTACTTC. It codes for CSVEGTSGGYQETQYF.

This clonotype was detected only a few times. The chain recombines TRBV2 with TRBJ1-4; tentatively, D is TRBD1 (6 bases). This CDR3 comprises 15 residues. Trimming left V 11 bases short and J 5 bases short, with 21 bases between. Germline loops: CDR1 SNHLY, CDR2 FYNNEI. DNA of the CDR3: TGTGCCGGAGGTCTAGGGGGGACCCTCAATGAAAAACTGTTTTTT. Encoded protein: CAGGLGGTLNEKLFF.

There are many counts of this clonotype. The chain uses TRBV29-1 and TRBJ2-1, with 9 bases lining up with TRBD1. Germline assignment: CDR1 SQVTM and CDR2 ANQGSEA. The CDR3 runs to 12 residues. V trimming: 6 bases; J trimming: 8 bases; junction bases outside the gene matches: 5. CDR3 nucleotide sequence: TGCAGCGTGGAAACAGGGGGCGATGAGCAGTTCTTC. Amino acid sequence: CSVETGGDEQFF.

This clonotype has a count of ten or more. The chain recombines TRBV5-1 with TRBJ1-5; TRBD1 is a possible D gene (5 bases). Per the germline V gene, CDR1 is SGHRS and CDR2 is YFSETQ. The V and J ends lost 7 bases and 5 bases respectively, with 13 bases between them. The CDR3 is made up of 13 amino acids. The CDR3 loop reads CASREGEDQPQHF. As DNA, the CDR3 is TGCGCCAGCCGCGAAGGGGAGGATCAGCCCCAGCATTTT.

This clonotype was detected a few times. The J gene is TRBJ1-4, the V gene TRBV16; 12 bases agree with TRBD1. With 4 bases clipped from V and 7 bases from J, the junction kept 7 bases outside the gene matches. The CDR3 consists of 16 residues. CDR1 KGHSY and CDR2 FQNENV come from the germline V gene. The CDR3 here is CASSPRDRGLFEKLFF. The DNA of the CDR3 is TGTGCCAGCAGCCCCCGGGACAGGGGGCTATTTGAAAAACTGTTTTTT.

This chain links TRBV3-1 with TRBJ1-6; 11 positions match TRBD1. Germline V CDR1 and CDR2: LGHDT, YNNKEL (reference sequence). Trimming cost V 5 bases and J 9 bases; bases outside gene matches: 12. There are 17 residues in the CDR3. The CDR3 protein is CASSGRDRGIPISPLHF. The DNA of the CDR3 is TGTGCCAGCAGCGGCCGGGACAGGGGGATCCCCATTTCACCCCTCCACTTT. The whole variable domain, remainder taken from reference TRBV3-1 and TRBJ1-6, is DTAVSQTPKYLVTQMGNDKSIKCEQNLGHDTMYWYKQDSKKFLKIMFSYNNKELIINETVPNRFSPKSPDKAHLNLHINSLELGDSAVYFCASSGRDRGIPISPLHFGNGTRLTVT.

This clonotype was seen many times. J is TRBJ2-2 and V is TRBV7-6, with D unresolved. This CDR3 spans 13 amino acids. CDR1 and CDR2 from the germline V gene are SGHVS and FNYEAQ. Trimming removed 5 bases from V and 7 bases from J, with 11 bases in between. CDR3 loop: CASSSSGFGELFF. DNA for the CDR3: TGTGCCAGCAGCAGTAGTGGGTTCGGGGAGCTGTTTTTT.

The chain is built from TRBV18 and TRBJ2-6; 9 bases agree with TRBD1. V was pared by 0 bases and J by 1 base, with 4 bases of the junction left unmatched. This CDR3 is built from 18 residues. Germline V gene lookup returns CDR1 KGHSH and CDR2 LQKENI. This CDR3 reads CASSPPTGGTSGANVLTF. The CDR3 DNA is TGTGCCAGCTCACCACCAACAGGGGGCACGTCTGGGGCCAACGTCCTGACTTTC.

This clonotype appeared many times. DNA for the CDR3: TGTGCCAGCAGTTCCATTGGGACAGGGCTACTTGAAGCTTTCTTT. Translating it yields CASSSIGTGLLEAFF. The chain is built from TRBV6-5 and TRBJ1-1; 9 bases are shared with TRBD1. This CDR3 is built from 15 residues. With V trimmed by 4 bases and J by 7 bases, 10 bases remained unmatched. Germline V CDR1 and CDR2: MNHEY, SVGAGI.

This sequence joins TRBV7-3 and TRBJ2-3; 10 bases fit TRBD2. The CDR3 spans 17 residues. V lost 9 bases, J lost 2 bases, and 14 bases stayed unmatched. Germline-derived CDR1 and CDR2 are SGHTA and FQGTGA. The CDR3: CARSHIRGTSVTDTQYF. The CDR3, as DNA: TGTGCCAGAAGCCACATTAGGGGGACTAGCGTCACAGATACGCAGTATTTT.

The chain couples TRBV28 to TRBJ1-5; D is ambiguous. This CDR3 comprises 15 residues. Germline-derived CDR1 and CDR2 are MDHEN and SYDVKM. V lost 2 bases to trimming and J lost 4 bases, with 12 bases between them. CDR3: CASSLIRQGNQPQHF. The CDR3 nucleotides are TGTGCCAGCAGTTTAATAAGACAAGGAAATCAGCCCCAGCATTTT.

The sample holds many counts of this clonotype. The chain is built from TRBV6-2 or TRBV6-3 and TRBJ2-7, with 10 bases lining up with TRBD2. The length of the CDR3 is 14 residues. J gave up 5 bases and V 2 bases, and 3 bases lay outside the gene matches. The V gene's germline CDR1 is MNHEY and CDR2 SVGEGT. CDR3 residues: CASSYRLAGDEQYF. CDR3 DNA sequence: TGTGCCAGCAGTTACCGGCTAGCGGGAGACGAGCAGTACTTC.

This clonotype was counted only a few times. This chain connects TRBV19 to TRBJ1-2; D call uncertain. In germline, CDR1 is LNHDA, CDR2 SQIVND (reference sequence). The V gene lost 5 bases and the J gene lost 2 bases, with 15 bases spanning the gap. The CDR3 extends over 15 amino acids. CDR3 DNA sequence: TGTGCCAGTAGTTCTCGACAAACGGGAAACTATGGCTACACCTTC. Translating it yields CASSSRQTGNYGYTF.

This clonotype was observed a handful of times. V usage is TRBV27 and J usage is TRBJ2-5; unclear D gene. The CDR3 has 15 residues. Trimming pared 8 bases from V and 0 bases from J, leaving 16 bases between. From germline, CDR1 is MNHEY and CDR2 SMNVEV (reference sequence). CDR3 region: CASRQSRSYQETQYF. The CDR3 nucleotides are TGTGCCAGCCGTCAAAGCCGATCGTACCAAGAGACCCAGTACTTC.

This clonotype came up many times. The chain carries TRBV11-2 and TRBJ1-4; no clear D gene. This CDR3 is 14 amino acids long. V was shortened by 1 base and J by 5 bases, with 8 bases between the two germline ends. The V gene's germline CDR1 is SGHAT and CDR2 FQNNGV. The CDR3 is CASSLADGNEKLFF. The CDR3 bases are TGTGCCAGCAGCTTAGCGGACGGCAATGAAAAACTGTTTTTT.